These 10 T cell receptor beta chains were sequenced from one sample in a study of lymphopenia after photon versus proton radiotherapy. Clones were sequenced by immunoSEQ multiplex PCR, and TCRdb holds only the in-frame ones, with some missing. The sample holds more than 20,000 clones, approximately 80% seen once. The specimen was peripheral blood, collected from a patient treated with photon-based radiotherapy. The origin of the receptors is a man aged 40-55 years with gastric cancer.

J is TRBJ1-4 and V is TRBV6-5; D gene uncertain. This CDR3 has 14 amino acids. Trimming shortened V by 6 bases and J by 0 bases, and 8 bases separated the two germline ends. Germline CDR1 reads MNHEY; CDR2 reads SVGAGI. CDR3 DNA: TGTGCCAGCAGGGAGACATCAACTAATGAAAAACTGTTTTTT. Its protein product is CASRETSTNEKLFF.

The DNA of the CDR3 is TGTGCCAGCAGCTCACGTCCCAGGGGGCTCAATGAGCAGTTCTTC. This translates into CASSSRPRGLNEQFF. This rearrangement joins TRBV5-4 to TRBJ2-1; 8 nucleotides line up with TRBD1. V gave up 3 bases and J gave up 6 bases; unmatched junction bases: 8. The CDR3 has 15 amino acids. Germline V gene data show CDR1 as SGHNT and CDR2 as YYREEE (reference sequence).

The chain links TRBV7-2 to TRBJ2-2, with D unresolved. Trimming took off 5 bases at V and 5 bases at J, with 3 bases between the two ends. This CDR3 spans 11 amino acids. Germline lookup yields CDR1 SGHTA and CDR2 FQGNSA. CDR3 DNA sequence: TGTGCCAGCAGCCGTACCGGGGAGCTGTTTTTT. Translating it yields CASSRTGELFF.

V usage is TRBV6-4 and J usage is TRBJ1-3; no clear D gene. The length of the CDR3 is 11 residues. The germline gives CDR1 MRHNA, CDR2 SNTAGT. Trimming removed 7 bases at V and 9 bases at J, with 10 bases between. CDR3 loop: CASKARGTIYF. The CDR3 DNA reads TGTGCCAGCAAGGCCCGCGGCACCATATATTTT.

CDR3 residues: CASSAGYPREKLFF. The DNA of the CDR3 is TGTGCCAGCAGTGCCGGGTACCCCAGGGAAAAACTGTTTTTT. The chain employs TRBV2 and TRBJ1-4; D not certain. This CDR3 is 14 amino acids long. In germline, CDR1 is SNHLY, CDR2 FYNNEI. The germline V and J ends were trimmed by 4 bases and 8 bases, with 14 bases remaining between them.

The chain uses TRBV30 and TRBJ2-1, with 15 nucleotides matching TRBD2. Germline V CDR1 and CDR2: GTSNPN, SVGIG (reference sequence). J lost 0 bases, V lost 2 bases, and 5 bases had no gene match. This CDR3 is built from 18 residues. The CDR3 is CAWSIGLAGGSSYNEQFF. The CDR3 bases are TGTGCCTGGAGTATCGGACTAGCGGGGGGGAGCTCCTACAATGAGCAGTTCTTC. Variable domain in full (rest from reference TRBV30 and TRBJ2-1): SQTIHQWPATLVQPVGSPLSLECTVEGTSNPNLYWYRQAAGRGLQLLFYSVGIGQISSEVPQNLSASRPQDRQFILSSKKLLLSDSGFYLCAWSIGLAGGSSYNEQFFGPGTRLTVL.

This rearrangement joins TRBV15 to TRBJ1-2, with D tentatively TRBD1 (5 bases). Germline V CDR1 and CDR2: LNHNV, YYDKDF (reference sequence). Between the trimmed V and J ends, which lost 0 bases and 9 bases, there was a span of 23 bases. This CDR3 is 17 amino acids long. CDR3 nucleotides: TGTGCCACCAGCAGAGATCGGGGGGGACGGGTCTCATCGAGCTACACCTTC. It is translated as CATSRDRGGRVSSSYTF.

The J gene is TRBJ1-5, the V gene TRBV7-2; D not certain. This CDR3 has 14 amino acids. V lost 6 bases and J 1 base, leaving 10 bases between the germline ends. Germline V gives CDR1 SGHTA, CDR2 FQGNSA. The CDR3 loop is CASRPDPSNQPQHF. In DNA, the CDR3 is TGTGCCAGCAGACCTGACCCCAGCAATCAGCCCCAGCATTTT. The variable domain in full, with the rest retrieved from reference TRBV7-2 and TRBJ1-5, is GAGVSQSPSNKVTEKGKDVELRCDPISGHTALYWYRQSLGQGLEFLIYFQGNSAPDKSGLPSDRFSAERTGGSVSTLTIQRTQQEDSAVYLCASRPDPSNQPQHFGDGTRLSIL.

The chain joins TRBV7-6 to TRBJ2-7; D perhaps matches TRBD1 (6 bases). The germline V gene has CDR1 SGHVS and CDR2 FNYEAQ. The CDR3 is 15 residues long. Trimming shortened V by 2 bases and J by 5 bases, and 16 bases separated the two germline ends. The CDR3 nucleotides are TGTGCCAGCAGCTTATCGCCCACAGGGTCCCACGAGCAGTACTTC. Protein sequence: CASSLSPTGSHEQYF.

This chain joins TRBV5-6 and TRBJ2-7; tentatively, D is TRBD2 (5 bases). Germline CDR1 and CDR2: SGHDT and YYEEEE. The V and J ends lost 2 bases and 2 bases respectively, with 14 bases between them. The CDR3 totals 15 residues. The CDR3 reads CASSFSARRAYEQYF. The CDR3, as DNA: TGTGCCAGCAGCTTTTCGGCAAGGCGGGCCTACGAGCAGTACTTC. The complete variable domain, with remaining parts taken from reference TRBV5-6 and TRBJ2-7, reads DAGVTQSPTHLIKTRGQQVTLRCSPKSGHDTVSWYQQALGQGPQFIFQYYEEEERQRGNFPDRFSGHQFPNYSSELNVNALLLGDSALYLCASSFSARRAYEQYFGPGTRLTVT.